The following is a TCR beta chain sequence with its context. Its antigen is still unknown. Per-base quality was not reported, and no clone a single base away is much larger than it. This entry is derived from a study of identifying expanded T cells in peripheral blood (dated by TCRdb to about 2019). For context, the study as a whole: Technical replicates were generated by sequencing separate aliquots of the same genomic DNA pool, and four replicates were compared pairwise. The investigation overall reported the following: Across all healthy-donor time intervals, the beta-binomial model significantly lowered both the number of clones called differentially abundant and the false-positive rate. Across all healthy donors, variance in clone template counts between approximately 2-week samples was found to increase significantly with total template count. It was expected by the authors that biological variance in healthy repertoires might increase further over much longer intervals, such as months to years. The binomial model flagged around 1.2 differentially abundant clones between technical replicates but 15 to 17 over around two weeks and about 19 over roughly 4 weeks.

The germline V gene (reference sequence) sets CDR1 to SEHNR and CDR2 to FQNEAQ. The CDR3 covers 13 residues, taking in both the cysteine and the phenylalanine. This entry keeps only the CDR3 DNA: 39 bases, framed from base 1. V is cut by 4 bases and J by 7 bases, and the space between the germline ends is 13 bases. The immunoSEQ Assay, which relies on bias-controlled multiplex PCR amplification of genomic DNA, was used to profile TCRbeta CDR3 regions. The authors' pipeline ran thus. To quantify the absolute abundance of each unique TCRbeta CDR3 region, the sequences were collapsed and filtered. Differential abundance was assessed using a binomial (Fisher-equivalent) model and a beta-binomial model in which time-dependent variance fitted from healthy donors was added. Clones with fewer than 5 combined templates were removed, and a clone was called differentially abundant if the clone's Benjamini-Hochberg FDR was below 0.01. Beta-binomial variance was modeled as a function of total template count across the two samples using the form v = (b*log(k)+a)^2. TCRdb took this table from immuneACCESS and kept in-frame rearrangements with V and J called. Such tables lack part of the clones; where checked against another copy, unresolved V genes explain under half of the gap, and the rest is unexplained. D and trimming come from the DNA, and the V and J calls and clone size come from that table. Present in this sample are 100,000 or so clones, around nine tenths of which were seen just once. The ten largest clones represent about 16% of the sample.

No immune events, such as infections, were documented for the healthy donors during the collection period. Healthy-donor blood repertoires served as a training cohort to calibrate time-dependent variance in a beta-binomial model of T-cell clone differential abundance. The training cohort included around ten healthy donors, of whom 3 were female and 7 were male. On average the donors were approximately 42 years old, and their ages spanned roughly 29 to 64 years. Whole blood, obtained from a commercial supplier, was collected from each healthy donor at three time points spaced roughly 2 weeks apart. Genomic DNA was extracted from unsorted whole blood for immunosequencing.

The specimen was blood. The chain uses TRBV7-9 and TRBJ1-2; TRBD1 might be the D gene, on 5 matching bases. This sequence was found in a person between 18 and 69 years old in good health. The CDR3 region has the sequence CASSSGGIGGYTF. The DNA sequence is given as TGTGCCAGCAGCTCCGGGGGGATAGGTGGCTACACCTTC.